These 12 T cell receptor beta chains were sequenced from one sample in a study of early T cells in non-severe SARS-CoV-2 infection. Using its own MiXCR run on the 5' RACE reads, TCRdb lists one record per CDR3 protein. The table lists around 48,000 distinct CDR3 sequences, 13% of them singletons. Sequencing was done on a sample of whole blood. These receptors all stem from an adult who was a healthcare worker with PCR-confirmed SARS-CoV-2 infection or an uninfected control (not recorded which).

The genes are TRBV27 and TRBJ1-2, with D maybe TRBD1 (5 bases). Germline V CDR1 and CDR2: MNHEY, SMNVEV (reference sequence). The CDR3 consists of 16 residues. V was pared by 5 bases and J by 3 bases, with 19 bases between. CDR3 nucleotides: TGTGCCAGCAGTCCCACCCCTACTAGACAGCACTATGGCTACACCTTC. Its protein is CASSPTPTRQHYGYTF.

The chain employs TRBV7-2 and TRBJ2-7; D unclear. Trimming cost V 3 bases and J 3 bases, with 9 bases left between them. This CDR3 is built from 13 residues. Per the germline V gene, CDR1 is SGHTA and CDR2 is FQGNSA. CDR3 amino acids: CASSFPPLYEQYF. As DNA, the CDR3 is TGTGCCAGCAGCTTCCCCCCTCTCTACGAGCAGTACTTC.

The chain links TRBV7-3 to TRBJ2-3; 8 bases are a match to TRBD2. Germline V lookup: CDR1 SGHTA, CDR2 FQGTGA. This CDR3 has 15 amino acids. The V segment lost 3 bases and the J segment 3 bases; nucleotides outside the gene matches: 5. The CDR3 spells CASSFTGTRTDTQYF. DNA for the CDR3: TGTGCCAGCAGCTTTACCGGGACTAGAACAGATACGCAGTATTTT.

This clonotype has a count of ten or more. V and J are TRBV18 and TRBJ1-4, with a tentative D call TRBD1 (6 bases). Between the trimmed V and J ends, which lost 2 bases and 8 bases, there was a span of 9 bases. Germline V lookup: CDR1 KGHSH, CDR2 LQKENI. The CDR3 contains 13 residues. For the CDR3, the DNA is TGTGCCAGCTCACCAGGGGGCAGCGAAAAACTGTTTTTT. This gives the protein CASSPGGSEKLFF.

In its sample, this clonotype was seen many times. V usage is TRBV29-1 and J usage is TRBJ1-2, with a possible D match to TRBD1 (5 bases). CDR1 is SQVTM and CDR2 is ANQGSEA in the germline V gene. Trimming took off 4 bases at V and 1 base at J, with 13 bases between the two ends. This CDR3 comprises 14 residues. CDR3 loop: CSVGGLGINYGYTF. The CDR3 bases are TGCAGCGTTGGGGGGTTAGGGATTAACTATGGCTACACCTTC.

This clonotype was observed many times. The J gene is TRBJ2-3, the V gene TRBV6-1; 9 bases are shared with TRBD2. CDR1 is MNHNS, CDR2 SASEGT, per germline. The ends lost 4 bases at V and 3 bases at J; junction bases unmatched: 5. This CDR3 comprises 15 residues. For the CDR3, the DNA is TGTGCCAGCAGTGTTCGCGGGAGGGTGACAGATACGCAGTATTTT. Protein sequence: CASSVRGRVTDTQYF.

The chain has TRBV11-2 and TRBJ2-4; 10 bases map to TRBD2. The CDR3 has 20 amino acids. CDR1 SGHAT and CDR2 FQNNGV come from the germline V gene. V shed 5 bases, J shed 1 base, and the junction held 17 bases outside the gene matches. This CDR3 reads CASSTYPGTSGKGAKNIQYF. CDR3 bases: TGTGCCAGCAGCACATATCCCGGCACTAGCGGGAAGGGGGCCAAAAACATTCAGTACTTC.

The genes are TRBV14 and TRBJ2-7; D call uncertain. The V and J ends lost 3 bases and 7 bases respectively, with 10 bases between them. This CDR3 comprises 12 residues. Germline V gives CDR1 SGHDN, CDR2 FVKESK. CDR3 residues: CASSQTSWEQYF. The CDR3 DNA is TGTGCCAGCAGCCAGACATCGTGGGAGCAGTACTTC.

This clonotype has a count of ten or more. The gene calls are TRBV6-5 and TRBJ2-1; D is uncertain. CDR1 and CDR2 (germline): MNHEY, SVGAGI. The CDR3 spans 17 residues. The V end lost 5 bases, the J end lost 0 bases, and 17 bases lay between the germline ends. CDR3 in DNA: TGTGCCAGCAGTCCAACGTTAGGTAGAAGCTCCTACAATGAGCAGTTCTTC. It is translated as CASSPTLGRSSYNEQFF.

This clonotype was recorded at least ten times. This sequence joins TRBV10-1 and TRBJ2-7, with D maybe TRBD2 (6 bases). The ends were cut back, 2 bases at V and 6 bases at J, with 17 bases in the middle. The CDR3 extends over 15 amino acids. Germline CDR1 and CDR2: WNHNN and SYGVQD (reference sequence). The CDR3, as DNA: TGCGCCAGCAGTGAGGACGGGAGAGCCAGTGCCGAGCAGTACTTC. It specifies CASSEDGRASAEQYF.

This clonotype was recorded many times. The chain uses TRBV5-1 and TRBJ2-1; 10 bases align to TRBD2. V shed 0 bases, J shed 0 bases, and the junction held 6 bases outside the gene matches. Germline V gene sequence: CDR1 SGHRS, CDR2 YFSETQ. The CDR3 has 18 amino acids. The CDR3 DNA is TGCGCCAGCAGCTTGGTGGCTAGCGGGGGTAGCTCCTACAATGAGCAGTTCTTC. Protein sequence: CASSLVASGGSSYNEQFF.

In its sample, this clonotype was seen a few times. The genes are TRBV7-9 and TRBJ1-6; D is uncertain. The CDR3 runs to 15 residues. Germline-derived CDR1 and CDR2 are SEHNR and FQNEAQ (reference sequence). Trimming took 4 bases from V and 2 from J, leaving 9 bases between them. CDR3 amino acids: CASSSPGPYNSPLHF. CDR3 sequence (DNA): TGTGCCAGCAGCTCCCCCGGGCCCTATAATTCACCCCTCCACTTT.